This paragraph covers one TCR beta chain sequence. Its cognate antigen has yet to be identified. No per-base quality is available; no much larger clone lies one base away. V is shortened by 7 bases, J by 6 bases, and the region joining them spans 16 bases. CDR1 SGHRS and CDR2 YFSETQ were looked up in the germline V gene. Including cysteine and phenylalanine, the CDR3 has 13 amino acids. The CDR3 DNA has 39 bases and is translated from base 1. The data were obtained in a study of blood T cell repertoires in COVID-19 (dated by TCRdb to 2020 to 2022). For the wider study: Collaborator samples came from the United States, Italy and Spain and covered acute and convalescent phases of COVID-19. The material from the prospective study consisted of cDNA or gDNA derived from T cells, B-cell-depleted T cells, or PBMCs. Subjects who had been exposed to COVID-19, were actively infected with it, or had recovered from it provided the deeply sampled blood TCRbeta repertoires that made up the dataset. The repertoires were made available in a free public database intended to serve as a resource for research on the immune response to SARS-CoV-2. The samples were drawn from two sources: the first 160 participants of the ongoing ImmuneRACE study, and fewer than 1,500 subjects contributed by 6 global collaborators. Sample metadata almost always included a de-identified subject ID, COVID-19 status, age in years and sex. Where HLA class I and class II types were available, the types were taken from metadata supplied by the sample provider, not from assay-based typing. The full study reports these points: How much clinical and demographic metadata was included differed by source and by participant, and the metadata was provided uncurated.

TCRbeta CDR3 regions were amplified from genomic DNA by means of the immunoSEQ Assay, a bias-controlled multiplex PCR. The original pipeline was this. The number of nucleated cells in each sample was estimated by amplification of reference gene primers within the assay. To quantify the absolute abundance of each unique TCRbeta CDR3 rearrangement, sequence reads were collapsed and filtered. For each sample, productive Simpson clonality was calculated by taking the square root of Simpson's diversity index across productive rearrangements. This is the immuneACCESS table as TCRdb keeps it, with only in-frame sequences that have V and J called. A part of the clones is gone; compared with another copy, unresolved V genes explain less than half, and the rest is unexplained. For V, J and clone size, that table is used; D and trimming come from the DNA. The sample yields roughly 200,000 clones; roughly 90% were counted once. Of the sample, about 0.59% falls within the top ten clones.

Collaborating institutions collected whole blood in K2EDTA tubes following their own protocols. For TCRbeta analysis, collaborator samples were shipped as frozen whole blood, as isolated PBMCs, or as DNA extracted from either sample type. The sequence derives from a man aged 50 to 60 with acute or convalescent COVID-19. Recombination linked TRBV5-1 to TRBJ1-1; the D gene is perhaps TRBD1, on 6 matching bases. Sequenced sample: peripheral blood. The CDR3 region reads CASSWGLGSEAFF. The DNA reads TGCGCCAGCTCATGGGGGCTGGGATCTGAAGCTTTCTTT.